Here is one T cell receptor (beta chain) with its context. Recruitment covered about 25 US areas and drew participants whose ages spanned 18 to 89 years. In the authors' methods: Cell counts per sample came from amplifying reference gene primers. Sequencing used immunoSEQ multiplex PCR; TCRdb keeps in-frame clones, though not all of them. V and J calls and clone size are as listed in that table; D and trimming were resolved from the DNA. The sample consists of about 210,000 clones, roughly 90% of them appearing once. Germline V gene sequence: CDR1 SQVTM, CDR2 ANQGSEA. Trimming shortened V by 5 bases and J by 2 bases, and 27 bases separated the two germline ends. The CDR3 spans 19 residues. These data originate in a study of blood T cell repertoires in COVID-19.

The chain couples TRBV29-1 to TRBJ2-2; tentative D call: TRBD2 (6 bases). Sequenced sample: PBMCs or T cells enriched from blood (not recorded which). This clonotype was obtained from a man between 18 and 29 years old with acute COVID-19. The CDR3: CSVPDTQRWGEENTGELFF. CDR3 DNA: TGCAGCGTTCCGGATACCCAACGTTGGGGGGAGGAAAACACCGGGGAGCTGTTTTTT.